The 31 T cell receptor beta chains in this list originate from one sample, sequenced in a study of blood T cell repertoires in COVID-19. Measured with immunoSEQ multiplex PCR; TCRdb has only the in-frame clones, and not every one. The sample comprises some 220,000 clones, roughly 91% of which are singletons, and roughly 0.89% rests with the top ten. The sample was peripheral blood. These receptors were collected from a man aged 25 to 40 with COVID-19, enrolled during active disease.

The chain has TRBV2 and TRBJ1-1; unclear D gene. Trimming took 0 bases from V and 0 from J, leaving 11 bases between them. This CDR3 has 16 amino acids. Germline values: CDR1 SNHLY, CDR2 FYNNEI. CDR3 bases: TGTGCCAGCAGTGAAGCAGAGAACAGACTGAACACTGAAGCTTTCTTT. It yields the protein CASSEAENRLNTEAFF.

The genes are TRBV6-1 and TRBJ1-4; possibly TRBD1 for D (5 bases). V dropped 2 bases and J dropped 3 bases, with 13 bases sitting between them. The CDR3 length is 16 residues. The germline CDR1 and CDR2 sequences are MNHNS and SASEGT. CDR3 residues: CASSENRGHSNEKLFF. CDR3 nucleotide sequence: TGTGCCAGCAGTGAAAATAGGGGTCACTCTAATGAAAAACTGTTTTTT.

The rearrangement links TRBV5-5 to TRBJ2-5; TRBD1 is a possible D gene (5 bases). V dropped 4 bases and J dropped 5 bases, with 18 bases sitting between them. Looked up from germline, CDR1 is SGHKS and CDR2 is YYEKEE (reference sequence). The CDR3 spans 15 residues. CDR3 bases: TGTGCCAGCAGCCTACCTGTCGTGGGGCTTGAGACCCAGTACTTC. It codes for CASSLPVVGLETQYF.

This clone was seen only once. The chain couples TRBV6-5 to TRBJ2-5; 9 bases align to TRBD2. The V and J ends lost 8 bases and 1 base, in that order; junction bases with no gene match: 5. The germline V gene has CDR1 MNHEY and CDR2 SVGAGI. The CDR3 covers 14 residues. The CDR3 nucleotides are TGTGCCAGCCGGGCGGGGGGGTCCCAAGAGACCCAGTACTTC. This sequence encodes CASRAGGSQETQYF.

The CDR3 reads CASSLSNPKTSSGANVLTF. The DNA for the CDR3 is TGTGCCAGCAGTTTATCGAACCCCAAAACTAGCTCTGGGGCCAACGTCCTGACTTTC. The chain has TRBV27 and TRBJ2-6; D might be TRBD2 (5 bases). The CDR3 extends over 19 amino acids. The germline CDR1 and CDR2 sequences are MNHEY and SMNVEV (reference sequence). The V end was cut by 0 bases, the J end by 0 bases, with 15 bases between.

The gene calls are TRBV6-5 and TRBJ1-4; TRBD1 matches 8 bases. This CDR3 has 13 amino acids. Germline V gene data show CDR1 as MNHEY and CDR2 as SVGAGI. Trimming cost V 6 bases and J 7 bases; bases outside gene matches: 4. For the CDR3, the DNA is TGTGCCAGCAGGGACAGGGTGGGTGAAAAACTGTTTTTT. This translates into CASRDRVGEKLFF.

The CDR3: CASSQDTPLSNYGYTF. CDR3 DNA sequence: TGCGCCAGCAGCCAAGATACTCCACTTAGTAACTATGGCTACACCTTC. This chain connects TRBV4-1 to TRBJ1-2, with D hard to call. The CDR3 spans 16 residues. The V gene's germline CDR1 is MGHRA and CDR2 YSYEKL. The V end was cut by 0 bases, the J end by 1 base, with 12 bases between.

The chain combines TRBV2 with TRBJ2-5; TRBD2 matches at 9 bases. Looked up from germline, CDR1 is SNHLY and CDR2 is FYNNEI. This CDR3 contains 17 residues. J lost 1 base, V lost 1 base, and 7 bases had no gene match. CDR3 coding DNA: TGTGCCAGCAGTGAAGGACGACGAGCGGGGGGCCAAGAGACCCAGTACTTC. This codes for CASSEGRRAGGQETQYF. Together with reference TRBV2 and TRBJ2-5, the CDR3 gives the full variable domain: EPEVTQTPSHQVTQMGQEVILRCVPISNHLYFYWYRQILGQKVEFLVSFYNNEISEKSEIFDDQFSVERPDGSNFTLKIRSTKLEDSAMYFCASSEGRRAGGQETQYFGPGTRLLVL.

This clone was recorded only once. The chain carries TRBV3-1 (or the pseudogene TRBV3-2) and TRBJ2-5; 12 bases are shared with TRBD1. Unmatched junction bases numbered 3, after V lost 4 bases and J lost 3 bases. The germline CDR1 and CDR2 sequences are LGHDT and YNNKEL (reference sequence). CDR3 length: 15 amino acids. The CDR3 reads CASSPGTGGEETQYF. The CDR3 DNA is TGTGCCAGCAGCCCGGGGACAGGGGGCGAAGAGACCCAGTACTTC.

This clone was picked up one time. The genes are TRBV18 and TRBJ1-1; 7 nucleotides line up with TRBD1. The CDR3 runs to 17 residues. Looked up from germline, CDR1 is KGHSH and CDR2 is LQKENI. The V gene end was trimmed by 5 bases and the J gene end by 3 bases; junction bases not matched to a gene: 15. CDR3 coding DNA: TGTGCCAGCTCAGACTTCCTTAGGGACAGCGGATACACTGAAGCTTTCTTT. Translation: CASSDFLRDSGYTEAFF.

The chain couples TRBV11-2 to TRBJ2-3; D not certain. V lost 0 bases to trimming and J lost 3 bases, with 25 bases between them. CDR3 length: 20 amino acids. Germline CDR1 reads SGHAT; CDR2 reads FQNNGV. The CDR3 region is CASSLDPYLFGVEETDTQYF. The CDR3 DNA sequence: TGTGCCAGCAGCTTAGACCCATACCTATTTGGTGTTGAGGAGACAGATACGCAGTATTTT.

V is TRBV11-2 and J is TRBJ2-2; maybe TRBD1 (5 bases). The CDR3 is made up of 16 amino acids. Trimming cost V 3 bases and J 3 bases, with 14 bases left between them. Germline V gene lookup returns CDR1 SGHAT and CDR2 FQNNGV. The chain's CDR3 is CASSLGRGQHTGELFF. The DNA of the CDR3 is TGTGCCAGCAGCTTGGGTAGGGGTCAGCACACCGGGGAGCTGTTTTTT.

The chain uses TRBV21-1 and TRBJ2-1; the DNA was not compared with TRBD1, the D call given in the table. TRBV21-1 is an annotated pseudogene. The CDR3 has 13 residues. The CDR3 sequence is CASSSTGHNEQFF. DNA for the CDR3: TGTGCCAGCAGTTCGACAGGTCACAATGAGCAGTTCTTC.

The J gene is TRBJ2-2, the V gene TRBV10-3, with D perhaps matching TRBD2 (5 bases). This CDR3 is 17 amino acids long. CDR1 is ENHRY, CDR2 SYGVKD, per germline. Trimming left V 1 base short and J 4 bases short, with 16 bases between. The CDR3 DNA follows: TGTGCCATCAGTGAGTTTAGGGCCGGGGAAGGCACCGGGGAGCTGTTTTTT. Its translation: CAISEFRAGEGTGELFF.

This clone was detected only once. The V gene is TRBV25-1, the J gene TRBJ2-1; 9 nucleotides align to TRBD1. CDR1 and CDR2 (germline): MGHDK, SYGVNS. This CDR3 region has 14 residues. Unmatched junction bases numbered 14, after V lost 10 bases and J lost 10 bases. CDR3 sequence reads: CATSPTGGWGEQFF. The CDR3, as DNA: TGTGCCACCTCCCCGACAGGGGGGTGGGGGGAGCAGTTCTTC.

This rearrangement joins TRBV2 to TRBJ1-4, with D tentatively TRBD1 (5 bases). Per the germline V gene, CDR1 is SNHLY and CDR2 is FYNNEI. The V and J ends lost 4 bases and 6 bases respectively, with 9 bases between them. CDR3 size: 13 residues. CDR3 region: CASSGRVDEKLFF. CDR3 DNA sequence: TGTGCCAGCAGTGGCAGGGTAGATGAAAAACTGTTTTTT.

A word on this clone: The same CDR3 is also encoded by other DNA sequences in this sample. The chain joins TRBV5-6 to TRBJ1-1; 7 nucleotides agree with TRBD1. The CDR3 covers 14 residues. The junction had 0 bases not matched to a gene; V was cut back by 0 bases and J by 1 base. Per germline, CDR1 SGHDT and CDR2 YYEEEE. The CDR3 region is CASSLAGGNTEAFF. The CDR3 coding sequence is TGTGCCAGCAGCTTGGCAGGGGGGAACACTGAAGCTTTCTTT.

This chain links TRBV27 with TRBJ1-2; 7 positions agree with TRBD1. V lost 4 bases, J lost 5 bases, and 1 base stayed unmatched. Per germline, CDR1 MNHEY and CDR2 SMNVEV (reference sequence). CDR3 length: 12 residues. The CDR3 DNA reads TGTGCCAGCAGTTCAGGGGGGTATGGCTACACCTTC. Its protein is CASSSGGYGYTF.

V usage is TRBV24-1 and J usage is TRBJ2-1, with unresolved D. Germline V gene sequence: CDR1 KGHDR, CDR2 SFDVKD. CDR3 length equals 13 residues. The V end was cut by 7 bases, the J end by 3 bases, with 9 bases between. The CDR3 coding sequence is TGTGCCACCAGGTCGCAGGACTACAATGAGCAGTTCTTC. Its translation: CATRSQDYNEQFF.

The J gene is TRBJ2-5, the V gene TRBV10-3, with TRBD2 as a possible D gene (6 bases). CDR1 and CDR2 (germline): ENHRY, SYGVKD. This CDR3 spans 14 amino acids. Trimming took off 0 bases at V and 1 base at J, with 6 bases between the two ends. The chain's CDR3 is CAISESGGQETQYF. In DNA form, the CDR3 reads TGTGCCATCAGTGAGTCGGGGGGCCAAGAGACCCAGTACTTC.

This clone was seen once. The chain carries TRBV20-1 and TRBJ1-4; no firm D call. This CDR3 is built from 15 residues. Trimming pared 3 bases from V and 2 bases from J, leaving 13 bases between. Germline V gene data show CDR1 as DFQATT and CDR2 as SNEGSKA (reference sequence). DNA of the CDR3: TGCAGTGCTAGTCGGTTGGGAGGGACTAATGAAAAACTGTTTTTT. Encoded protein: CSASRLGGTNEKLFF.

V gene TRBV29-1 combines with J gene TRBJ2-2; possibly TRBD1 for D (7 bases). Trimming cost V 0 bases and J 7 bases, with 21 bases left between them. From germline, CDR1 is SQVTM and CDR2 ANQGSEA. The CDR3 has 17 residues. The CDR3 spells CSVEDRFRRGQSGELFF. As DNA, the CDR3 is TGCAGCGTTGAAGATCGGTTCAGGAGGGGGCAAAGCGGGGAGCTGTTTTTT.

The chain combines TRBV19 with TRBJ2-1; TRBD1 is a possible D gene (6 bases). This CDR3 comprises 12 residues. V was shortened by 2 bases and J by 11 bases, with 10 bases between the two germline ends. In germline, CDR1 is LNHDA, CDR2 SQIVND (reference sequence). CDR3 in amino acids: CASSIPDSQQFF. DNA for the CDR3: TGTGCCAGTAGTATACCGGACAGTCAGCAGTTCTTC.

V usage is TRBV5-6 and J usage is TRBJ1-1, with a possible D match to TRBD1 (5 bases). This CDR3 has 16 amino acids. CDR1 SGHDT and CDR2 YYEEEE come from the germline V gene. V was clipped by 0 bases and J by 0 bases, with 12 bases between them. CDR3 coding DNA: TGTGCCAGCAGCTTGGGCCAGGGACTCATGAACACTGAAGCTTTCTTT. This gives the protein CASSLGQGLMNTEAFF. The variable domain in full, with the rest retrieved from reference TRBV5-6 and TRBJ1-1, is DAGVTQSPTHLIKTRGQQVTLRCSPKSGHDTVSWYQQALGQGPQFIFQYYEEEERQRGNFPDRFSGHQFPNYSSELNVNALLLGDSALYLCASSLGQGLMNTEAFFGQGTRLTVV.

The gene calls are TRBV20-1 and TRBJ1-2, with TRBD1 identical over 11 bases. Per germline, CDR1 DFQATT and CDR2 SNEGSKA (reference sequence). The CDR3 spans 14 residues. The V and J ends lost 3 bases and 7 bases, in that order; junction bases with no gene match: 7. The CDR3 DNA reads as TGCAGTGCTAGTGGGACAGGGGGAGATGGTGGCTACACCTTC. It is translated as CSASGTGGDGGYTF.

This clone was seen once. The chain recombines TRBV29-1 with TRBJ2-5, with D possibly being TRBD2 (7 bases). Trimming removed 7 bases at V and 1 base at J, with 13 bases between. The length of the CDR3 is 13 residues. The germline gives CDR1 SQVTM, CDR2 ANQGSEA. CDR3 nucleotides: TGCAGCGGTAAACGGGGGGCCCAAGAGACCCAGTACTTC. Translation: CSGKRGAQETQYF.

The chain has TRBV6-2 or TRBV6-3 and TRBJ1-4; D uncertain. This CDR3 contains 15 residues. The V end lost 2 bases, the J end lost 3 bases, and 10 bases lay between the germline ends. The germline V gene has CDR1 MNHEY and CDR2 SVGEGT. The CDR3 DNA reads TGTGCCAGCAGTTACGAGGCAGCTCCTAATGAAAAACTGTTTTTT. It translates to CASSYEAAPNEKLFF.

The chain couples TRBV6-4 to TRBJ1-5; 9 bases fit TRBD1. V lost 8 bases and J lost 8; bases outside the gene matches: 10. Germline V gene sequence: CDR1 MRHNA, CDR2 SNTAGT. CDR3 size: 14 residues. The CDR3 region is CASSSQGAVKPQHF. In DNA form, the CDR3 reads TGTGCCAGCTCATCACAGGGGGCCGTGAAGCCCCAGCATTTT.

The V gene is TRBV9, the J gene TRBJ2-3; D is unclear. The germline V gene encodes CDR1 SGDLS and CDR2 YYNGEE. The CDR3 extends over 15 amino acids. Trimming removed 2 bases from V and 0 bases from J, with 10 bases in between. Here the CDR3 DNA reads TGTGCCAGCAGCGTGAGAACAGCAAGCACAGATACGCAGTATTTT. Translation gives CASSVRTASTDTQYF.

The rearrangement uses TRBV19 and TRBJ2-1; 10 positions match TRBD2. Germline lookup yields CDR1 LNHDA and CDR2 SQIVND (reference sequence). V trimming: 1 base; J trimming: 6 bases; junction bases outside the gene matches: 3. This CDR3 is 15 amino acids long. CDR3 sequence (DNA): TGTGCCAGTAGTATAGGACTAGCGGGCCTCAATGAGCAGTTCTTC. Protein: CASSIGLAGLNEQFF.

This clone was counted once. The DNA for the CDR3 is TGTGCCAGTAGATCAGCCGGGACAGGCACCTACGAGCAGTACTTC. It is translated as CASRSAGTGTYEQYF. The V gene is TRBV19, the J gene TRBJ2-7; 8 nucleotides line up with TRBD1. The CDR3 totals 15 residues. CDR1 is LNHDA and CDR2 is SQIVND in the germline V gene (reference sequence). Trimming at V came to 6 bases and at J to 2 bases, leaving 9 bases not matched to a gene. The full variable domain, rest sourced from reference TRBV19 and TRBJ2-7, is DGGITQSPKYLFRKEGQNVTLSCEQNLNHDAMYWYRQDPGQGLRLIYYSQIVNDFQKGDIAEGYSVSREKKESFPLTVTSAQKNPTAFYLCASRSAGTGTYEQYFGPGTRLTVT.